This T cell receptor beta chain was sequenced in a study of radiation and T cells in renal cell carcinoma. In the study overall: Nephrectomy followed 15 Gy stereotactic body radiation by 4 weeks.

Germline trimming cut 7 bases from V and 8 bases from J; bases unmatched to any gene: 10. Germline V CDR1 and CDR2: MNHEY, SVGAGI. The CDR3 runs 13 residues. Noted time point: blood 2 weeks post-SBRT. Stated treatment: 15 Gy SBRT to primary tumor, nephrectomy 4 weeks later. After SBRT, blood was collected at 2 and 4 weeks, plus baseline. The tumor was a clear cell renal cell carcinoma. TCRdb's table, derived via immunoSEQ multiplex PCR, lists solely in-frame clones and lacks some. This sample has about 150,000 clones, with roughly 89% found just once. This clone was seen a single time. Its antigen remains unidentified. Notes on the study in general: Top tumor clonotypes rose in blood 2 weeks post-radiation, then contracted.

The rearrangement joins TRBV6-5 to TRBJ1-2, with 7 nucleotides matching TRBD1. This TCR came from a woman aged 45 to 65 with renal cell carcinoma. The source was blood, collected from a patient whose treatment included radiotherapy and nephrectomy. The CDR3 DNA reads TGTGCCAGCACCCCAGACAGGGCTTTGGGCTACACCTTC. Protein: CASTPDRALGYTF.